A selection of T cell receptor beta chains follows, all from one sample in a study of spatial heterogeneity in lung cancer. Using its own MiXCR run on the 5' RACE reads, TCRdb lists one record per CDR3 protein. The sample includes thousands of distinct CDR3 sequences, more than 10% of them seen just once. The sample consisted of lung tumor tissue, taken at surgery. The source of these receptors is a male donor with early-stage non-small cell lung cancer. CDR3s include the opening cysteine and the closing phenylalanine or tryptophan. Each record gives: D gene, clone size, V gene, J gene, CDR3 protein, CDR3 DNA. D genes are given only for firm matches. Size tells how often a clone was seen (once, few, many) or the class of an expanded clone, and some rows leave it out.

>.|.|TRBV7-2|TRBJ2-7
CASSFSGSYEQYF
TGTGCCAGCAGCTTTTCCGGGAGCTACGAGCAGTACTTC
>.|medium-sized|TRBV2|TRBJ1-5
CASRYRVADQPQHF
TGTGCCAGCAGATACAGGGTAGCGGATCAGCCCCAGCATTTT
>.|.|TRBV20-1|TRBJ1-2
CSATTGSYGYTF
TGCAGTGCAACGACAGGCTCTTATGGCTACACCTTC
>.|.|TRBV10-2|TRBJ1-1
CASSVDRNAEAFF
TGCGCCAGCAGTGTCGACAGAAATGCTGAAGCTTTCTTT
>TRBD1|medium-sized|TRBV7-6|TRBJ1-3
CASSSQGGTTIYF
TGTGCCAGCAGCTCCCAGGGGGGTACCACCATATATTTT
>.|few|TRBV7-2|TRBJ2-2
CASSSQAQNTGELFF
TGTGCCAGCAGCTCCCAGGCCCAGAACACCGGGGAGCTGTTTTTT
>TRBD1|.|TRBV28|TRBJ1-5
CASSSTGGSNQPQHF
TGTGCCAGCAGCTCCACAGGGGGGAGCAATCAGCCCCAGCATTTT
>.|.|TRBV2|TRBJ1-5
CASSGGNQPQHF
TGTGCCAGCAGTGGGGGAAATCAGCCCCAGCATTTT
>.|few|TRBV19|TRBJ2-3
CASTPRGAGSDTQYF
TGTGCCAGTACCCCTCGGGGGGCAGGGTCGGATACGCAGTATTTT
>.|many|TRBV24-1|TRBJ2-5
CAPPPPGETQYF
TGTGCCCCCCCCCCACCGGGGGAGACCCAGTACTTC
>.|.|TRBV12-3/TRBV12-4|TRBJ1-6
CASTEGRPSPLHF
TGTGCCAGCACCGAAGGGAGGCCCTCACCCCTCCACTTT
>.|few|TRBV27|TRBJ1-5
CASRAALGSNQPQHF
TGTGCCAGCAGAGCGGCCCTAGGGAGCAATCAGCCCCAGCATTTT
>.|medium-sized|TRBV14|TRBJ2-3
CASSGFRDTQYF
TGTGCCAGCAGCGGATTCAGAGATACGCAGTATTTT
>.|.|TRBV6-5|TRBJ2-7
CASSYGHSYYEQYF
TGTGCCAGCAGTTACGGTCACAGTTACTACGAGCAGTACTTC
>TRBD1|.|TRBV7-2|TRBJ1-2
CASNPRPGDSYGYTF
TGTGCCAGCAACCCCCGGCCCGGGGACAGCTATGGCTACACCTTC
>TRBD1|medium-sized|TRBV18|TRBJ1-3
CASSSRGRDTGNTIYF
TGTGCCAGCTCATCCAGGGGGCGCGACACTGGAAACACCATATATTTT
>.|.|TRBV7-8|TRBJ2-7
CASSFQTLGRYEQYF
TGTGCCAGCAGCTTCCAGACCCTCGGCCGCTACGAGCAGTACTTC
>TRBD1|medium-sized|TRBV20-1|TRBJ1-1
CSARTGDTEAFF
TGCAGTGCTAGAACAGGGGACACTGAAGCTTTCTTT
>.|.|TRBV27|TRBJ1-6
CASRGEGYNSPLHF
TGTGCCAGCAGGGGAGAGGGGTACAATTCACCCCTCCACTTT
>.|medium-sized|TRBV7-8|TRBJ2-5
CASVGRKTQYF
TGTGCCAGCGTCGGTAGGAAGACCCAGTACTTC
>.|few|TRBV6-5|TRBJ2-6
CASSYRLWGDGANVLTF
TGTGCCAGCAGTTACCGTCTCTGGGGGGACGGGGCCAACGTCCTGACTTTC
>.|.|TRBV7-9|TRBJ2-7
CASSPRASSYEQYF
TGTGCCAGCAGCCCTCGAGCGAGCTCCTACGAGCAGTACTTC
>.|.|TRBV29-1|TRBJ2-5
CSVGDAGETQYF
TGCAGCGTCGGGGACGCCGGGGAGACCCAGTACTTC
>TRBD2|.|TRBV6-2/TRBV6-3|TRBJ2-1
CASSLAGVSEQFF
TGTGCCAGCAGTCTAGCGGGAGTAAGTGAGCAGTTCTTC
>.|medium-sized|TRBV19|TRBJ2-2
CASSNPNTGELFF
TGTGCCAGTAGTAACCCAAACACCGGGGAGCTGTTTTTT
>.|few|TRBV29-1|TRBJ1-1
CSAGYAGTEAFF
TGCAGCGCCGGGTATGCAGGCACTGAAGCTTTCTTT
>.|.|TRBV24-1|TRBJ1-2
CATSDPKSSNYGYTF
TGTGCCACCAGTGATCCCAAGTCCTCTAACTATGGCTACACCTTC
>TRBD1|many|TRBV20-1|TRBJ1-6
CSAGRMTGEGSPLHF
TGCAGTGCAGGACGTATGACAGGGGAAGGTTCACCCCTCCACTTT
>.|.|TRBV19|TRBJ2-2
CASNRGRYTGELFF
TGTGCCAGTAATCGGGGACGATACACCGGGGAGCTGTTTTTT
>TRBD1|medium-sized|TRBV7-9|TRBJ1-5
CASSRTGAGDQPQHF
TGTGCCAGCAGTCGTACAGGGGCCGGGGATCAGCCCCAGCATTTT
>.|few|TRBV12-3/TRBV12-4|TRBJ2-3
CASSLGPKAQYF
TGTGCCAGCAGTTTGGGTCCCAAGGCGCAGTATTTT
>.|.|TRBV28|TRBJ2-1
CASSSPGTRSYNEQFF
TGTGCCAGCAGTTCACCGGGGACTCGCTCCTACAATGAGCAGTTCTTC
>TRBD1|few|TRBV30|TRBJ1-6
CAGQGAINSPLHF
TGTGCCGGACAGGGGGCGATCAATTCACCCCTCCACTTT
>.|few|TRBV18|TRBJ2-3
CASSPSSTDTQYF
TGTGCCAGCTCACCGTCCAGCACAGATACGCAGTATTTT
>TRBD2|.|TRBV4-1|TRBJ2-1
CASSQEASSGYNEQFF
TGCGCCAGCAGCCAAGAGGCTTCTAGCGGGTACAATGAGCAGTTCTTC
>.|few|TRBV7-9|TRBJ1-2
CASSPGQGRYGYTF
TGTGCCAGCAGCCCTGGGCAGGGGAGATATGGCTACACCTTC
>TRBD2|.|TRBV6-1|TRBJ2-4
CASSAVLAGMFQYF
TGTGCCAGCAGCGCGGTCCTAGCGGGAATGTTTCAGTACTTC
>.|medium-sized|TRBV7-2|TRBJ1-5
CASSFGSYNQPQHF
TGTGCCAGCAGCTTTGGCAGCTACAATCAGCCCCAGCATTTT
>.|.|TRBV10-3|TRBJ2-2
CAISDGPGELFF
TGTGCCATCAGTGATGGTCCCGGGGAGCTGTTTTTT
>TRBD1|few|TRBV5-1|TRBJ1-5
CASSFNGQGREPQHF
TGCGCCAGCAGCTTCAACGGACAGGGAAGAGAACCCCAGCATTTT
>.|medium-sized|TRBV7-2|TRBJ1-3
CASSLETGSGNTIYF
TGTGCCAGCAGCTTAGAAACAGGCTCTGGAAACACCATATATTTT
>TRBD2|.|TRBV28|TRBJ2-3
CASSFSGGGADTQYF
TGTGCCAGCAGTTTCTCGGGCGGGGGGGCAGATACGCAGTATTTT
>.|many|TRBV6-2/TRBV6-3|TRBJ1-1
CASSYQEGTEAFF
TGTGCCAGCAGCTATCAGGAGGGCACTGAAGCTTTCTTT
>.|few|TRBV28|TRBJ2-1
CASSLARDEQFF
TGTGCCAGCAGTTTAGCCCGCGATGAGCAGTTCTTC
>.|.|TRBV18|TRBJ1-3
CASSPGSSGNTIYF
TGTGCCAGCTCACCTGGGTCCTCTGGAAACACCATATATTTT